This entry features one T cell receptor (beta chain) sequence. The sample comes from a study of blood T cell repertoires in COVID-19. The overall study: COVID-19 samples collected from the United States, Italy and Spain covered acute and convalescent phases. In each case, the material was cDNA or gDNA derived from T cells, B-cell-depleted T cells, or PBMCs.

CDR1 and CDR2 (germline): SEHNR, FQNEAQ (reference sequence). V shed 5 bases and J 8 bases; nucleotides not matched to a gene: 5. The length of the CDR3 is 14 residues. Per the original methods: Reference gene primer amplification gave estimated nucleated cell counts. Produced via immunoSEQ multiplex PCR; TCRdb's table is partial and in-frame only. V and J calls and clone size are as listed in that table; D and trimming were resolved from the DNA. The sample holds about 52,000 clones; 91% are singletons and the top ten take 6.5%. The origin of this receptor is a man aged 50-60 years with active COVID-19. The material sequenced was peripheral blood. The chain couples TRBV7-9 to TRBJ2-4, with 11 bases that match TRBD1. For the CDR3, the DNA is TGTGCCAGCAGCCCGGGGACAGGGGGTTACATTCAGTACTTC. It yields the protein CASSPGTGGYIQYF.